The sequence of this T cell receptor (beta chain) was determined in a study of blood T cell repertoires in COVID-19. Sequenced by immunoSEQ multiplex PCR; TCRdb stores in-frame clones only, minus some. The repertoire holds about 190,000 clones, with approximately 91% as singletons. The CDR3 has 13 amino acids. V shed 8 bases, J shed 2 bases, and the junction held 5 bases outside the gene matches. The germline V gene has CDR1 KGHSH and CDR2 LQKENI. The chain has TRBV18 and TRBJ2-5; 7 bases align to TRBD1. Sequencing input: peripheral blood. The TCR originated in a man aged 35 to 55 with acute or convalescent COVID-19. The CDR3 DNA is TGTGCCAGCGGTCGGGACAGACAAGAGACCCAGTACTTC. Protein: CASGRDRQETQYF.